The 13 T cell receptor beta chains below come from one sample, sequenced in a study of blood T cells in healthy people across ages. The use of a sample-barcoded 5' primer and a J-beta primer mix characterized a second PCR of roughly 7 to 12 cycles. One entry per CDR3 protein results from TCRdb running MiXCR on the 5' RACE reads. The top ten hold 20% to 25% of the sample, which has about 970,000 distinct CDR3 sequences, roughly 51% seen once. The sample comprised blood. These receptors were collected from a woman aged 60-75 years in good health.

J is TRBJ2-7 and V is TRBV28; D possibly corresponds to TRBD1 (5 bases). The V and J ends lost 3 bases and 7 bases respectively, with 19 bases between them. This CDR3 region has 15 residues. Germline V gene data show CDR1 as MDHEN and CDR2 as SYDVKM. CDR3 sequence: CASSFKGNRVGEQYF. The CDR3 DNA follows: TGTGCCAGCAGTTTTAAGGGGAACCGTGTAGGGGAGCAGTACTTC.

This rearrangement joins TRBV5-1 to TRBJ2-1; TRBD2 might be the D (6 bases). Germline-derived CDR1 and CDR2 are SGHRS and YFSETQ. The length of the CDR3 is 17 residues. The V and J ends lost 7 bases and 4 bases respectively, with 24 bases between them. The CDR3, as DNA: TGCGCCAGCCGTGCGTCCTATATAAGGAGGGGATACAATGAGCAGTTCTTC. As protein: CASRASYIRRGYNEQFF.

The chain uses TRBV12-3 or TRBV12-4 and TRBJ2-5; perhaps TRBD2 as D (6 bases). The CDR3 spans 12 residues. The V end lost 8 bases, the J end lost 5 bases, and 12 bases lay between the germline ends. CDR3 nucleotides: TGTGCCAGCCGCTCGGGGGAGGAGACCCAGTACTTC. Protein: CASRSGEETQYF.

The CDR3 nucleotides read TGTGCCAGCAGTTATGGCAGCGGGAGGGCAAACAATGAGCAGTTCTTC. Translating it yields CASSYGSGRANNEQFF. V and J are TRBV6-2 or TRBV6-3 and TRBJ2-1; 10 nucleotides line up with TRBD2. Germline CDR1 and CDR2: MNHEY and SVGEGT. The CDR3 is 16 amino acids. V lost 3 bases, J lost 5 bases, and 7 bases stayed unmatched.

The J gene is TRBJ1-2, the V gene TRBV4-1; maybe TRBD1 (6 bases). From germline, CDR1 is MGHRA and CDR2 YSYEKL. V gave up 3 bases and J gave up 1 base, with 15 bases separating them. The CDR3 length is 16 residues. CDR3 sequence: CASSHPSADSNYGYTF. CDR3 in DNA: TGCGCCAGCAGCCATCCGTCCGCGGACAGTAACTATGGCTACACCTTC.

This clonotype was picked up a small number of times. The rearrangement uses TRBV15 and TRBJ2-4; D is unclear. CDR1 and CDR2 from the germline V gene are LNHNV and YYDKDF (reference sequence). The CDR3 is 14 amino acids. Trimming shortened V by 1 base and J by 3 bases, and 7 bases separated the two germline ends. The CDR3 bases are TGTGCCACCAGCAGAGCGGCGGTCAAAAACATTCAGTACTTC. Residues: CATSRAAVKNIQYF.

This chain joins TRBV7-3 and TRBJ2-1, with D tentatively TRBD1 (6 bases). Trimming removed 2 bases from V and 4 bases from J, with 15 bases in between. The CDR3 is made up of 16 amino acids. CDR1 and CDR2 from the germline V gene are SGHTA and FQGTGA. CDR3 DNA: TGTGCCAGCAGCTTAGTTCGGGACACAAATTACAATGAGCAGTTCTTC. This gives the protein CASSLVRDTNYNEQFF.

The chain carries TRBV2 and TRBJ2-3; D might be TRBD2 (5 bases). Germline-derived CDR1 and CDR2 are SNHLY and FYNNEI. The CDR3 is 14 residues long. V was trimmed by 3 bases and J by 3 bases, leaving 10 bases between them. CDR3 protein: CASSDVLETDTQYF. The CDR3 bases are TGTGCCAGCAGTGATGTACTAGAGACAGATACGCAGTATTTT. Variable domain in full (rest from reference TRBV2 and TRBJ2-3): EPEVTQTPSHQVTQMGQEVILRCVPISNHLYFYWYRQILGQKVEFLVSFYNNEISEKSEIFDDQFSVERPDGSNFTLKIRSTKLEDSAMYFCASSDVLETDTQYFGPGTRLTVL.

J is TRBJ2-1 and V is TRBV4-1; 9 bases map to TRBD2. Trimming at V came to 5 bases and at J to 7 bases, leaving 12 bases not matched to a gene. Germline-derived CDR1 and CDR2 are MGHRA and YSYEKL. The CDR3 runs 16 residues. CDR3 in DNA: TGCGCCAGCAGCAAAGGGTTAGCGGGAGTGGATAATGAGCAGTTCTTC. This sequence encodes CASSKGLAGVDNEQFF.

In DNA, the CDR3 is TGTGCCAGCAGCAAAAGCGAACAACTAGCGGGAGGGCCCCCTGGGGTGGATACGCAGTATTTT. Protein sequence: CASSKSEQLAGGPPGVDTQYF. The V and J genes are TRBV21-1 and TRBJ2-3; TRBD2, as called in the table, went unchecked against the DNA. TRBV21-1 is recorded as a pseudogene. The CDR3 consists of 21 residues.

V and J are TRBV29-1 and TRBJ2-7; D is undetermined. The CDR3 runs 10 residues. Trimming pared 4 bases from V and 6 bases from J, leaving 7 bases between. From germline, CDR1 is SQVTM and CDR2 ANQGSEA. CDR3 bases: TGCAGCGTTGGGGGTCGCGAGCAGTACTTC. Translating gives CSVGGREQYF.

This clonotype appeared a few times. The chain has TRBV7-2 and TRBJ2-1; D possibly corresponds to TRBD2 (6 bases). V lost 4 bases and J 2 bases, leaving 9 bases between the germline ends. CDR1 is SGHTA and CDR2 is FQGNSA in the germline V gene. The CDR3 is 14 residues long. Written as DNA, the CDR3 is TGTGCCAGCAGCTCCTGGGGGGCCTACAATGAGCAGTTCTTC. Its translation is CASSSWGAYNEQFF.

This clonotype was counted only a few times. J is TRBJ2-4 and V is TRBV6-6; either TRBD1 or TRBD2 may fit D (5 bases each). Matching the DNA end better, TRBJ2-7 makes the J call doubtful. CDR1 is MNHNY and CDR2 is SVGAGI in the germline V gene (reference sequence). This CDR3 has 15 residues. CDR3 DNA: TGTGCCAGCAGTTATCCCGAGAAAGGGACGGACGAGCAGTACTTC. Its translation is CASSYPEKGTDEQYF.